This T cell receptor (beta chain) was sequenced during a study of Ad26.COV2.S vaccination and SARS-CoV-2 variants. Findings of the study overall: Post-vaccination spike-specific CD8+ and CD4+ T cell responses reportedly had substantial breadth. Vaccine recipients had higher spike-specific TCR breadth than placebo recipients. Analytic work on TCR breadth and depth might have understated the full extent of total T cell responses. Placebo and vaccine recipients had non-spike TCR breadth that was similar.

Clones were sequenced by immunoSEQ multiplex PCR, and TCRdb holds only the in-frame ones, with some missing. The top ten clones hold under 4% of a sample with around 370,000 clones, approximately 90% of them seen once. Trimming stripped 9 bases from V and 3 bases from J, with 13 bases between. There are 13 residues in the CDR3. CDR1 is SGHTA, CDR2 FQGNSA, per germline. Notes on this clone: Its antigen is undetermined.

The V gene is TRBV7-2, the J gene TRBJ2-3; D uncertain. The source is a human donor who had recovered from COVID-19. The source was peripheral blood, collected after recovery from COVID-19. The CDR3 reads CASTRTATDTQYF. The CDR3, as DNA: TGTGCCAGTACCCGCACGGCTACAGATACGCAGTATTTT.